These T cell receptor beta chains were read from a single sample in a study of tumor and adjacent non-tumor tissue in lung cancer. TCRdb fed the multiplex PCR reads into MiXCR, producing one record per CDR3 protein. This sample has 85,000 to 130,000 distinct CDR3 sequences, with less than 75% found just once. Material: distant non-tumor lung tissue. The receptor set was obtained from a man younger than 45 with non-small cell lung cancer. Each CDR3 is given with its conserved first and last residue. Fields, in order: D gene, clone size, V gene, J gene, CDR3 protein, CDR3 DNA. D genes are given only for firm matches. The listing skips clone size in some rows; elsewhere it reads once, few, many or a size class.

>NA|NA|TRBV12-3/TRBV12-4|TRBJ2-5
CASVQSYQGTQYF
TGTGCCAGCGTACAGTCCTACCAAGGGACCCAGTACTTC
>TRBD2|NA|TRBV11-3|TRBJ2-3
CTSSLEPSSGRADTQYF
TGTACCAGCAGTTTAGAGCCCAGTAGCGGGAGGGCAGATACGCAGTATTTT
>NA|few|TRBV7-6|TRBJ1-4
CASSLEQDEKLFF
TGTGCCAGCAGCTTAGAACAGGACGAAAAACTGTTTTTT
>NA|many|TRBV6-6|TRBJ2-7
CASSLAVYEQYF
TGTGCCAGCAGCCTAGCTGTCTACGAGCAGTACTTC
>NA|once|TRBV6-5|TRBJ2-1
CASSKVLSGTKQFF
TGTGCCAGCAGTAAGGTACTTTCCGGGACAAAGCAGTTCTTC
>NA|few|TRBV11-3|TRBJ2-7
CASSLSWGSEQYF
TGTGCTAGCAGCTTATCATGGGGGTCCGAGCAGTACTTC
>TRBD1|few|TRBV20-1|TRBJ2-3
CSAPRGLTTDMQYF
TGCAGTGCCCCCAGGGGGTTGACCACAGATATGCAGTATTTT
>TRBD1|NA|TRBV20-1|TRBJ1-1
CSARQTGVNTEALF
TGCAGTGCTCGCCAGACAGGGGTGAACACTGAAGCTCTCTTT
>TRBD2|NA|TRBV10-1|TRBJ2-2
CASGETSGRSGELFF
TGCGCCAGCGGTGAGACTAGCGGGCGCTCCGGGGAGCTGTTTTTT
>NA|NA|TRBV21-1|TRBJ2-1
CASSKAAYNNEQFF
TGTGCCAGCAGCAAAGCGGCCTATAACAATGAGCAGTTCTTC
>NA|NA|TRBV11-2|TRBJ2-3
CASSPADKGTDRQYF
TGTGCCAGCAGCCCAGCGGATAAGGGCACAGATAGGCAGTATTTT
>TRBD2|many|TRBV29-1|TRBJ2-3
CSVGAGGLATDTQYF
TGCAGCGTCGGGGCCGGGGGACTAGCAACGGATACGCAGTATTTT
>NA|NA|TRBV29-1|TRBJ2-7
CSVGTRAPYEQYF
TGCAGCGTTGGGACCCGCGCCCCCTACGAGCAGTACTTC
>NA|NA|TRBV11-2|TRBJ2-3
CASSLGAGGTDTQYF
TGTGCCAGTAGCTTAGGGGCAGGAGGCACAGATACGCAGTATTTT
>TRBD1|many|TRBV29-1|TRBJ2-5
CSVDRAQETQYF
TGCAGCGTGGACAGGGCCCAAGAGACCCAGTACTTC
>TRBD2|NA|TRBV10-3|TRBJ2-7
CPISTGTSGDYEQYF
TGTCCCATCAGTACCGGGACTAGCGGGGACTACGAGCAGTACTTC
>TRBD1|NA|TRBV4-1|TRBJ2-7
CTSSQGQGHTYEQYF
TGCACCAGCAGCCAGGGACAGGGTCATACCTACGAACAGTACTTC
>NA|many|TRBV20-1|TRBJ2-3
CSAADSTDTQYF
TGCAGTGCAGCGGACAGCACAGATACGCAGTATTTT
>NA|few|TRBV11-3|TRBJ2-2
CASSERGNTRELFF
TGTGCCAGCAGCGAACGGGGCAACACCAGGGAGCTGTTTTTT
>TRBD2|NA|TRBV11-2|TRBJ2-2
CASSLELAGENGELSF
TGTGCCAGCAGCTTGGAACTAGCGGGAGAAAACGGGGAGCTGTCTTTT
>NA|NA|TRBV11-3|TRBJ2-7
CASSLRGGETYEQYF
TGTGCCAGCAGCTTAAGGGGAGGTGAAACCTACGAGCAGTACTTC
>TRBD1|NA|TRBV20-1|TRBJ2-7
CSAYTGGAYSHEQYF
TGCAGTGCTTATACAGGGGGCGCATACTCCCACGAGCAGTACTTC
>NA|NA|TRBV28|TRBJ1-2
CASSSGSYGYTF
TGTGCCAGCAGTTCAGGTAGCTATGGCTACACCTTC
>TRBD1|NA|TRBV4-1|TRBJ2-7
CASSVRTGDRYEQYF
TGCGCCAGCAGCGTCCGGACAGGTGATCGGTACGAGCAGTACTTC
>NA|NA|TRBV6-2/TRBV6-3|TRBJ1-2
CPSSYLGANYGYTF
TGTCCCAGCAGCTACCTAGGCGCGAACTATGGCTACACCTTC
>NA|once|TRBV18|TRBJ2-3
CVSSRGYVSDTQYF
TGTGTCAGCTCACGAGGTTATGTTTCAGATACGCAGTATTTT
>NA|once|TRBV11-2|TRBJ2-7
CASSVLGVKSYEQYF
TGTGCCAGCAGTGTCCTCGGGGTCAAGTCCTACGAGCAGTACTTC
>NA|many|TRBV6-6|TRBJ2-7
CASSSSTHYEQYF
TGTGCCAGCAGCAGTTCTACCCATTACGAGCAGTACTTC
>NA|NA|TRBV19|TRBJ1-5
CVSRTGQNSNQPQHF
TGTGTCAGTAGAACTGGACAGAATAGCAATCAGCCCCAGCATTTT
>TRBD2|many|TRBV13|TRBJ2-3
CASSFRGVRDTQYF
TGTGCCAGCAGCTTCCGGGGGGTGAGAGATACGCAGTATTTT
>TRBD2|NA|TRBV11-2|TRBJ2-7
CASSFLTGGLYEQYF
TGTGCCAGCAGCTTCCTAACGGGGGGACTCTACGAGCAGTACTTC
>NA|NA|TRBV11-2|TRBJ2-3
CASTMGPDTDTQYF
TGTGCCAGCACCATGGGTCCGGACACAGATACGCAGTATTTT
>TRBD1|NA|TRBV6-4|TRBJ2-3
CASSDGTGGDTQYF
TGTGCCAGCAGTGACGGGACAGGGGGAGATACGCAGTATTTT
>NA|NA|TRBV14|TRBJ1-6
CTSSPCLFSYNSPLHF
TGTACCAGCAGCCCTTGTCTATTTTCCTATAATTCACCCCTCCACTTT
>TRBD2|NA|TRBV20-1|TRBJ2-2
CSALSRLAGRGGELVF
TGCAGTGCCCTCAGCCGTCTAGCGGGGCGGGGGGGGGAGCTGGTTTTT
>NA|NA|TRBV13|TRBJ2-3
CASSTHRDTQYF
TGTGCCAGCAGCACCCACAGGGATACGCAGTATTTT
>NA|NA|TRBV20-1|TRBJ2-2
CSASRQRADTWELFF
TGCAGTGCTAGCCGACAGAGGGCGGACACCTGGGAGCTGTTTTTT
>TRBD2|NA|TRBV11-2|TRBJ2-5
CASRGREETQYF
TGTGCCAGCAGAGGGAGGGAAGAGACCCAGTATTTC
>NA|NA|TRBV6-5|TRBJ1-4
CASSYGSGAREKPFF
TGTGCCAGCAGTTACGGGTCGGGCGCTCGGGAAAAACCGTTTTTT
>NA|many|TRBV10-3|TRBJ2-7
CAINPRDSAKSEQYF
TGTGCCATCAACCCCCGGGATTCAGCGAAGTCCGAGCAGTACTTC
>NA|NA|TRBV4-3|TRBJ1-3
CAGSPSVALSGNTIYF
TGCGCCGGCAGCCCCTCAGTTGCGCTCTCTGGAAACACCATATATTTT
>TRBD2|NA|TRBV11-2|TRBJ2-7
CASTACGRDEQYF
TGTGCCAGCACCGCGTGCGGGAGAGACGAACAGTACTTC
>TRBD2|NA|TRBV20-1|TRBJ2-2
CSARPTGGETATGELFF
TGCAGTGCTAGACCCACCGGGGGGGAGACGGCGACCGGGGAACTGTTTTTT
>NA|NA|TRBV29-1|TRBJ1-2
CSVDDLTHGGYTF
TGCAGTGTTGATGATCTAACCCATGGGGGCTACACCTTC
>TRBD1|many|TRBV6-1|TRBJ1-5
CASSGQGANQPQHF
TGTGCCAGCAGTGGACAGGGGGCTAATCAGCCCCAGCATTTT
>NA|NA|TRBV20-1|TRBJ2-1
CSARIFASHNEQFF
TGCAGTGCTAGGATATTCGCGTCCCACAATGAGCAGTTCTTC
>NA|NA|TRBV6-5|TRBJ1-2
CASIHRTAKDGYTF
TGTGCCAGCATTCACCGGACAGCAAAAGATGGCTACACATTC
>NA|NA|TRBV30|TRBJ2-1
CAWSRARGNHQFF
TGTGCCTGGAGCCGTGCAAGGGGGAATCATCAGTTCTTC
>TRBD1|few|TRBV30|TRBJ1-5
CAWGDRSNQPQHF
TGTGCCTGGGGGGACAGGAGCAATCAGCCCCAGCATTTT